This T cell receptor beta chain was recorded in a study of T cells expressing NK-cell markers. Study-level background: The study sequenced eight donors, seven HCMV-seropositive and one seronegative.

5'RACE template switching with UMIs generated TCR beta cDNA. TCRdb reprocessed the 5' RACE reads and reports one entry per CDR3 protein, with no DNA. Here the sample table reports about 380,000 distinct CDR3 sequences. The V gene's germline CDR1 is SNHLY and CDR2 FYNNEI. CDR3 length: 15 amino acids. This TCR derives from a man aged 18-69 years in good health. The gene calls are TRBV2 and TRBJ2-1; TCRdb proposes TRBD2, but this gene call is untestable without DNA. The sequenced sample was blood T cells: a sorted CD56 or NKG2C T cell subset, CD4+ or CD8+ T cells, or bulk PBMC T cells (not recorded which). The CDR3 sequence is CATSSGTSAYNEQFF.